The 25 T cell receptor beta chains presented below share a single source sample, sequenced in a study of PD-L1 blockade in urothelial cancer. Time point of the sample: pretreatment peripheral blood. Assay used: immunoSEQ multiplex PCR; TCRdb lists only in-frame clones, some missing. This sample has 130,000 or so clones, with less than 85% found just once. Material: PBMCs, obtained around atezolizumab (anti-PD-L1) treatment. The receptors were sampled from a man aged 50 or older with urothelial cancer.

This chain connects TRBV19 to TRBJ2-1; 8 bases are a match to TRBD2. This CDR3 is built from 16 residues. Looked up from germline, CDR1 is LNHDA and CDR2 is SQIVND (reference sequence). V lost 4 bases, J lost 8 bases, and 13 bases stayed unmatched. Here the CDR3 reads CASSKGSTSVPDEQFF. The CDR3 DNA sequence: TGTGCCAGTAGTAAAGGTTCGACTAGCGTGCCCGATGAGCAGTTCTTC.

The rearrangement links TRBV29-1 to TRBJ2-7, with TRBD2 matching over 7 bases. CDR3 size: 14 residues. CDR1 is SQVTM and CDR2 is ANQGSEA in the germline V gene. With 6 bases clipped from V and 4 bases from J, the junction kept 12 bases outside the gene matches. This CDR3 reads CSVGVGGSTYEQYF. CDR3 sequence (DNA): TGCAGCGTGGGCGTAGGCGGGAGTACATACGAGCAGTACTTC.

The rearrangement joins TRBV19 to TRBJ2-7; 7 bases line up with TRBD2. V gave up 6 bases and J gave up 2 bases; unmatched junction bases: 10. The CDR3 is made up of 15 amino acids. Looked up from germline, CDR1 is LNHDA and CDR2 is SQIVND (reference sequence). Here the CDR3 reads CASSLTSVSAYEQYF. CDR3 in DNA: TGTGCCAGTAGCCTAACTAGCGTCTCAGCCTACGAGCAGTACTTC.

The chain carries TRBV28 and TRBJ1-5; perhaps TRBD1 as D (6 bases). The CDR3 totals 15 residues. Deletions cut 6 bases from V and 4 bases from J, with 16 bases between. CDR1 and CDR2 from the germline V gene are MDHEN and SYDVKM. CDR3 nucleotides: TGTGCCAGCAGAGTTGGGGGGGGCCGGAATCAGCCCCAGCATTTT. Protein sequence: CASRVGGGRNQPQHF.

The chain employs TRBV21-1 and TRBJ2-7; no DNA check was done on the table's D call, TRBD2. TRBV21-1 is a pseudogene segment. The CDR3 is made up of 15 amino acids. The chain's CDR3 is CASSIYWRATYEQYF. The CDR3 DNA reads TGTGCCAGCAGCATCTACTGGCGAGCGACCTACGAGCAGTACTTC.

The rearrangement links TRBV25-1 to TRBJ1-4, with TRBD1 matching 7 bases. After removal of 1 base from V and 4 bases from J, the junction contained 12 bases not matched to a gene. Germline V gene sequence: CDR1 MGHDK, CDR2 SYGVNS. There are 18 residues in the CDR3. CDR3 sequence: CASSESFGDSYFNEKLFF. CDR3 sequence (DNA): TGTGCCAGCAGTGAATCGTTCGGGGACAGCTATTTTAATGAAAAACTGTTTTTT.

The chain links TRBV9 to TRBJ2-3; 7 bases align to TRBD2. This CDR3 comprises 16 residues. Germline assignment: CDR1 SGDLS and CDR2 YYNGEE. With V trimmed by 0 bases and J by 3 bases, 7 bases remained unmatched. CDR3: CASSVVGGSMTDTQYF. The CDR3 DNA is TGTGCCAGCAGCGTAGTCGGCGGGAGTATGACAGATACGCAGTATTTT.

This chain joins TRBV5-1 and TRBJ1-6; D is undetermined. The germline V gene has CDR1 SGHRS and CDR2 YFSETQ. The CDR3 has 14 amino acids. Between the trimmed V and J ends, which lost 1 base and 7 bases, there was a span of 9 bases. The chain's CDR3 is CASSLTSPNSPLHF. CDR3 nucleotide sequence: TGCGCCAGCAGCTTGACTAGCCCAAATTCACCCCTCCACTTT.

The V call is TRBV6-1, the J call TRBJ1-1, with 11 bases identical to TRBD1. The V segment lost 3 bases and the J segment 3 bases; nucleotides outside the gene matches: 6. CDR1 is MNHNS, CDR2 SASEGT, per germline. The CDR3 has 16 amino acids. The CDR3 coding sequence is TGTGCCAGCAGTGAGGGACAGGGGGTTCGAGACACTGAAGCTTTCTTT. Its protein is CASSEGQGVRDTEAFF.

This chain uses TRBV2 with TRBJ1-2; D ambiguous. Germline CDR1 is SNHLY and CDR2 is FYNNEI. The CDR3 covers 10 residues. V lost 7 bases to trimming and J lost 3 bases, with 3 bases between them. The CDR3, as DNA: TGTGCCAGCACGTACTATGGCTACACCTTC. Protein: CASTYYGYTF.

V and J are TRBV7-2 and TRBJ2-7; weak D call: TRBD2 (5 bases). Germline CDR1 is SGHTA and CDR2 is FQGNSA. V was clipped by 2 bases and J by 0 bases, with 14 bases between them. The CDR3 spans 16 residues. The CDR3 spells CASSLQSGLSSYEQYF. The CDR3 DNA sequence: TGTGCCAGCAGCTTACAATCGGGGTTAAGCTCCTACGAGCAGTACTTC.

This chain uses TRBV27 with TRBJ2-1, with 9 bases lining up with TRBD1. The J segment lost 4 bases and the V segment lost 5 bases, leaving 15 bases of the junction unmatched. Germline V gene data show CDR1 as MNHEY and CDR2 as SMNVEV (reference sequence). The CDR3 totals 18 residues. For the CDR3, the DNA is TGTGCCAGCAGTGGAGGGACAGGGAACATGTGGGCTTACAATGAGCAGTTCTTC. It encodes CASSGGTGNMWAYNEQFF.

The genes are TRBV27 and TRBJ2-2; the D is unclear. Germline loops: CDR1 MNHEY, CDR2 SMNVEV (reference sequence). This CDR3 spans 18 amino acids. The V end was cut by 6 bases, the J end by 1 base, with 21 bases between. The CDR3 region is CASSPRALAQKNTGELFF. In nucleotides, the CDR3 is TGTGCCAGCAGCCCCCGAGCTTTGGCACAGAAGAACACCGGGGAGCTGTTTTTT.

DNA of the CDR3: TGTGCCAGAGGACACCTCAACTATGGCTACACCTTC. It specifies CARGHLNYGYTF. This rearrangement joins TRBV19 to TRBJ1-2, with D possibly TRBD1 on 5 matching bases. The CDR3 runs to 12 residues. The V gene's germline CDR1 is LNHDA and CDR2 SQIVND (reference sequence). V lost 9 bases and J lost 2, with 10 bases in between.

V is TRBV6-4 and J is TRBJ2-1, with D possibly TRBD1 on 6 matching bases. The CDR3 contains 13 residues. The V end lost 3 bases, the J end lost 7 bases, and 10 bases lay between the germline ends. Germline CDR1 and CDR2: MRHNA and SNTAGT. Here the CDR3 DNA reads TGTGCCAGCAGTGAACCCCAGGGGAATGAGCAGTTCTTC. Translated: CASSEPQGNEQFF.

This chain uses TRBV5-6 with TRBJ2-3, with TRBD1 identical over 7 bases. CDR3 length equals 14 residues. Germline trimming cut 4 bases from V and 2 bases from J; bases unmatched to any gene: 4. CDR1 is SGHDT and CDR2 is YYEEEE in the germline V gene. The CDR3 reads CASSRQGITDTQYF. The CDR3 DNA is TGTGCCAGCAGCCGACAGGGAATCACAGATACGCAGTATTTT.

The chain is built from TRBV6-1 and TRBJ1-1; 10 positions agree with TRBD1. CDR1 is MNHNS, CDR2 SASEGT, per germline. The CDR3 extends over 13 amino acids. The trim removed 6 bases at V and 5 bases at J, leaving 3 bases unmatched. The CDR3: CASSRTGGTEAFF. CDR3 nucleotide sequence: TGTGCCAGCAGCCGGACAGGGGGTACTGAAGCTTTCTTT.

This chain uses TRBV6-6 with TRBJ2-2, with D unclear. V was pared by 2 bases and J by 5 bases, with 6 bases between. The CDR3 loop spans 13 amino acids. Germline lookup yields CDR1 MNHNY and CDR2 SVGAGI (reference sequence). CDR3 bases: TGTGCCAGCAGTTACCTCTCGACCGGGGAGCTGTTTTTT. Translating it yields CASSYLSTGELFF.

There are a few counts of this clone. The chain is built from TRBV19 and TRBJ1-5, with a weak D call TRBD1 (6 bases). The CDR3 has 13 amino acids. V was trimmed by 11 bases and J by 4 bases, leaving 15 bases between them. Per germline, CDR1 LNHDA and CDR2 SQIVND (reference sequence). In DNA, the CDR3 is TGTGCCGGGGGCTGGGGACCTAATCAGCCCCAGCATTTT. Translation gives CAGGWGPNQPQHF.

The rearrangement links TRBV6-1 to TRBJ2-7; 7 nucleotides line up with TRBD1. CDR1 and CDR2 (germline): MNHNS, SASEGT. The J segment lost 3 bases and the V segment lost 7 bases, leaving 6 bases of the junction unmatched. There are 13 residues in the CDR3. The CDR3: CASTYDRDYEQYF. Here the CDR3 DNA reads TGTGCCAGCACCTACGACAGGGACTACGAGCAGTACTTC.

The rearrangement links TRBV28 to TRBJ2-5; 8 bases match TRBD1. Germline-derived CDR1 and CDR2 are MDHEN and SYDVKM. Trimming cost V 5 bases and J 5 bases; bases outside gene matches: 7. The CDR3 is 14 residues long. For the CDR3, the DNA is TGTGCCAGCAGTCCCGGACAGGGTGTGGAGACCCAGTACTTC. It translates to CASSPGQGVETQYF.

The chain has TRBV4-1 and TRBJ2-3; D ambiguous. In germline, CDR1 is MGHRA, CDR2 YSYEKL. The CDR3 covers 15 residues. Trimming pared 0 bases from V and 5 bases from J, leaving 12 bases between. CDR3 sequence (DNA): TGCGCCAGCAGCCAAGATAATGACTTCGGAGATACGCAGTATTTT. The encoded protein is CASSQDNDFGDTQYF.

The chain carries TRBV30 and TRBJ2-5; D remains ambiguous. The CDR3 runs 16 residues. The germline gives CDR1 GTSNPN, CDR2 SVGIG (reference sequence). The germline V and J ends were trimmed by 0 bases and 7 bases, with 21 bases remaining between them. The CDR3 is CAWSVPGAPGPGTQYF. CDR3 DNA: TGTGCCTGGAGTGTACCTGGCGCTCCTGGCCCAGGGACCCAGTACTTC.

The table lists this clone with a few counts. The chain combines TRBV11-3 with TRBJ1-1; 7 positions agree with TRBD1. V shed 0 bases, J shed 4 bases, and the junction held 14 bases outside the gene matches. The CDR3 is 18 amino acids. Germline CDR1 is SGHNT and CDR2 is YENEEA. The CDR3 reads CASSLDLAGGPRGTEAFF. The CDR3 coding sequence is TGTGCCAGCAGCTTAGATCTTGCAGGGGGACCGCGGGGCACTGAAGCTTTCTTT.

Ten or more counts support this clone. The chain links TRBV5-6 to TRBJ2-3, with 12 bases lining up with TRBD1. Germline V gives CDR1 SGHDT, CDR2 YYEEEE. V was clipped by 4 bases and J by 2 bases; unmatched bases: 8. This CDR3 region has 17 residues. CDR3 residues: CASSGTGTGGITDTQYF. The CDR3 nucleotides are TGTGCCAGCAGCGGAACCGGGACAGGGGGCATCACAGATACGCAGTATTTT.